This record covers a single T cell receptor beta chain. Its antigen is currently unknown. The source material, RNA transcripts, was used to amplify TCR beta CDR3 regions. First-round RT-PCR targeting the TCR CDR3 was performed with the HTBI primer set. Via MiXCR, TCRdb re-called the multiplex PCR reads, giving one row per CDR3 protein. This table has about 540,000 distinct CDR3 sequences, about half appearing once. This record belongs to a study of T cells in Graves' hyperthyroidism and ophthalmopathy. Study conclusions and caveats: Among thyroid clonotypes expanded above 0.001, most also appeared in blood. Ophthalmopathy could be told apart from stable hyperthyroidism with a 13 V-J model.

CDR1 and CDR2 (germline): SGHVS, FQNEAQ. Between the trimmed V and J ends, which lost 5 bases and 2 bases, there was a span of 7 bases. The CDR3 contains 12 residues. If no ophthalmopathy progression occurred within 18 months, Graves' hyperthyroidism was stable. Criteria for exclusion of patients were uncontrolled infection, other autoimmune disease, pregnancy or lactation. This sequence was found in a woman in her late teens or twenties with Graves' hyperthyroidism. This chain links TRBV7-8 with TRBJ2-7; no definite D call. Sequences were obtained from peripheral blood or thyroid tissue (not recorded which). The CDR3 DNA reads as TGTGCCAGCAGCACATCGACCTACGAGCAGTACTTC. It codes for CASSTSTYEQYF.